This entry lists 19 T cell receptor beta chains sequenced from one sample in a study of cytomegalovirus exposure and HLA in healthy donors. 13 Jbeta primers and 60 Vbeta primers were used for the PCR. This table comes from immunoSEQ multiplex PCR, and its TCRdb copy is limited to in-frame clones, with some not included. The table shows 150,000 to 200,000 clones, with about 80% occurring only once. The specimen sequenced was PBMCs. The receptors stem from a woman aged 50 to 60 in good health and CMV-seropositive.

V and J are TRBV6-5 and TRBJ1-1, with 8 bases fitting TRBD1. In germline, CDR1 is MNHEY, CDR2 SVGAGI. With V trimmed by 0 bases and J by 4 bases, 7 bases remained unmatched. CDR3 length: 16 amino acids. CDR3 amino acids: CASSYSRAGGVTEAFF. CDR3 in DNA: TGTGCCAGCAGTTACTCTAGGGCAGGGGGCGTCACTGAAGCTTTCTTT.

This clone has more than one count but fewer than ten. In DNA, the CDR3 is TGCGCCAGCAGGTATAAGGGACAGGGCACCGGGGAGCTGTTTTTT. It is translated as CASRYKGQGTGELFF. The chain combines TRBV4-3 with TRBJ2-2; TRBD1 agrees at 9 bases. After removal of 6 bases from V and 4 bases from J, the junction contained 6 bases not matched to a gene. The germline CDR1 and CDR2 sequences are LGHNA and YSLEER. This CDR3 comprises 15 residues.

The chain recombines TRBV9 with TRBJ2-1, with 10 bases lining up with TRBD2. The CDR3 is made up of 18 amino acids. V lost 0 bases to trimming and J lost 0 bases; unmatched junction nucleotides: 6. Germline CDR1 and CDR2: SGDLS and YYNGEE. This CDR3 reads CASSVGPSGGLSYNEQFF. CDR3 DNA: TGTGCCAGCAGCGTAGGTCCTAGCGGGGGACTCTCCTACAATGAGCAGTTCTTC.

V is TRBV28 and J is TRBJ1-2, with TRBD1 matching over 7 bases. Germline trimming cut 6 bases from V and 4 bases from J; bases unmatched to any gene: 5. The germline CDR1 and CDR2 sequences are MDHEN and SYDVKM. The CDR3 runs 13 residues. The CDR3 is CASRGGRGYGYTF. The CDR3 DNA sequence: TGTGCCAGCAGAGGGGGCAGGGGCTATGGCTACACCTTC.

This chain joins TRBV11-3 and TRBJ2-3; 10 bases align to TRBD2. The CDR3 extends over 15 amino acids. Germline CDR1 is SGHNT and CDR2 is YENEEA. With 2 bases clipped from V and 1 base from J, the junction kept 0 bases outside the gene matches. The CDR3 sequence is CASSLTSGGTDTQYF. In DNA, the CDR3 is TGTGCCAGCAGCTTAACTAGCGGGGGCACAGATACGCAGTATTTT.

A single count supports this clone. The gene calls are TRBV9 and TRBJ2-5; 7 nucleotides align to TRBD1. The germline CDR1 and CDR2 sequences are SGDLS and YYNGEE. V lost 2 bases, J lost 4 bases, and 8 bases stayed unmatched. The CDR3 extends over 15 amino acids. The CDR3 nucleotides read TGTGCCAGCAGCGTCCGGGACAGCCCATTAGAGACCCAGTACTTC. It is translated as CASSVRDSPLETQYF. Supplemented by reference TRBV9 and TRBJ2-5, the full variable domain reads DSGVTQTPKHLITATGQRVTLRCSPRSGDLSVYWYQQSLDQGLQFLIQYYNGEERAKGNILERFSAQQFPDLHSELNLSSLELGDSALYFCASSVRDSPLETQYFGPGTRLLVL.

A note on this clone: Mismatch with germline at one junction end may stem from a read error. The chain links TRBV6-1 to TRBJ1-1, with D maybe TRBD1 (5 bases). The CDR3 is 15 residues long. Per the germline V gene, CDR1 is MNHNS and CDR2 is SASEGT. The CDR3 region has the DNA TGTGCCAGCAGTGCTGGGGGAGGGGTGAACGCTGAAGCTTTCTTT. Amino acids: CASSAGGGVNAEAFF.

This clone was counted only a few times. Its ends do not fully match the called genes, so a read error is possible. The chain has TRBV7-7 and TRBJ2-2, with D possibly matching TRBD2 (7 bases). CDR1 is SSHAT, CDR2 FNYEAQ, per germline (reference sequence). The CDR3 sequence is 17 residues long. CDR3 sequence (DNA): TGTGCTAGCAGCTCCTTAGGGGGGGGGCCTAACACCGGGGAGCTGTTTTTT. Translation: CASSSLGGGPNTGELFF.

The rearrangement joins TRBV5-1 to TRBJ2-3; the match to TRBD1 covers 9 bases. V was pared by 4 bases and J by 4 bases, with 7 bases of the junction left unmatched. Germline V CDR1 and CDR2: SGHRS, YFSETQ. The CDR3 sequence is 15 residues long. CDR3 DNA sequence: TGCGCCAGCAGCCTAACAGGGGGCGGGCCAGATACGCAGTATTTT. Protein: CASSLTGGGPDTQYF.

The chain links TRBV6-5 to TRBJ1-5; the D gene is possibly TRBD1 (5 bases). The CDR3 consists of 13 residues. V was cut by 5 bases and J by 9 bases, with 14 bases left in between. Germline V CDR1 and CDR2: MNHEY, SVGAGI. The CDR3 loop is CASSGGAGRPQHF. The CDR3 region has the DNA TGTGCCAGCAGTGGCGGGGCAGGGAGGCCCCAGCATTTT.

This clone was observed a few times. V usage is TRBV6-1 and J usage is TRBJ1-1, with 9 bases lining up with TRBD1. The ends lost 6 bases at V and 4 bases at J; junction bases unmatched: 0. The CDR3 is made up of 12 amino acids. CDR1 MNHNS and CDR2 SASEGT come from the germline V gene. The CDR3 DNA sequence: TGTGCCAGCAGGACAGGGGGCACTGAAGCTTTCTTT. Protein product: CASRTGGTEAFF.

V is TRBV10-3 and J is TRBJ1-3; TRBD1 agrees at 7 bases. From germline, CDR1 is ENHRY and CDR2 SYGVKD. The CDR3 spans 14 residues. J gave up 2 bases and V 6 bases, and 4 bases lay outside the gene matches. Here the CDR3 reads CAIRTTGTGNTIYF. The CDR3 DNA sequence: TGTGCCATCAGGACGACAGGGACTGGAAACACCATATATTTT.

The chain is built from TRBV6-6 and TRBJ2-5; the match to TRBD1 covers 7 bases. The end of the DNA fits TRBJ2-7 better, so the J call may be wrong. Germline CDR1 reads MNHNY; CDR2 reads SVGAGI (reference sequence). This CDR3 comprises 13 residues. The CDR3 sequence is CASRTGVAYEQYF. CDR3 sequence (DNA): TGTGCCAGTCGAACAGGGGTAGCCTACGAGCAGTACTTC.

CDR3: CASSLGGTDTQYF. CDR3 nucleotide sequence: TGTGCCAGCAGTTTGGGAGGGACAGATACGCAGTATTTT. This chain links TRBV28 with TRBJ2-3; 7 nucleotides align to TRBD2. Unmatched junction bases numbered 0, after V lost 3 bases and J lost 3 bases. Germline values: CDR1 MDHEN, CDR2 SYDVKM. The CDR3 contains 13 residues.

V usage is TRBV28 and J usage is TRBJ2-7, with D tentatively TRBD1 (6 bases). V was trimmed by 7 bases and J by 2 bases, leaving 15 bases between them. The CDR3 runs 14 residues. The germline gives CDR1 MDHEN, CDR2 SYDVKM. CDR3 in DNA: TGTGCCAGCACCAGCAGTAGACAGGCCTACGAGCAGTACTTC. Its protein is CASTSSRQAYEQYF.

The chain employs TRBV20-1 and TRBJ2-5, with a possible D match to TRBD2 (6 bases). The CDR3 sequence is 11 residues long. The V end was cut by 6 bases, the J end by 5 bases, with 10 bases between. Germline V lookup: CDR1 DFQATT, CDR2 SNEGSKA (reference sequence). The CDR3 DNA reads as TGCAGTGCCGGGAGTGTCGAGACCCAGTACTTC. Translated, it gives CSAGSVETQYF.

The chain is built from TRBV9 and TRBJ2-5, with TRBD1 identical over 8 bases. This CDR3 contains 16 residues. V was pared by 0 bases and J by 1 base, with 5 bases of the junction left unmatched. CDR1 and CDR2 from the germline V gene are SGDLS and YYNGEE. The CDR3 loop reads CASSVAAGQAQETQYF. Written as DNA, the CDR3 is TGTGCCAGCAGCGTAGCGGCGGGACAGGCCCAAGAGACCCAGTACTTC.

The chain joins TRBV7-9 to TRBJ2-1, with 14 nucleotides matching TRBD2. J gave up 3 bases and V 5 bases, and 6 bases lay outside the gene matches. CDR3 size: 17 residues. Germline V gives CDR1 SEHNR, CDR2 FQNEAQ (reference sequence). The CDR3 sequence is CASSVTSGGALYNEQFF. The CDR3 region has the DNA TGTGCCAGCAGCGTGACTAGCGGGGGGGCTCTCTACAATGAGCAGTTCTTC.

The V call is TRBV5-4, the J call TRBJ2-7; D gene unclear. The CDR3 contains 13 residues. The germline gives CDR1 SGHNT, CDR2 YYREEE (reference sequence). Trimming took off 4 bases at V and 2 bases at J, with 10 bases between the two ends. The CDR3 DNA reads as TGTGCCAGCAGCCCCCCCCACACCTACGAGCAGTACTTC. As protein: CASSPPHTYEQYF.